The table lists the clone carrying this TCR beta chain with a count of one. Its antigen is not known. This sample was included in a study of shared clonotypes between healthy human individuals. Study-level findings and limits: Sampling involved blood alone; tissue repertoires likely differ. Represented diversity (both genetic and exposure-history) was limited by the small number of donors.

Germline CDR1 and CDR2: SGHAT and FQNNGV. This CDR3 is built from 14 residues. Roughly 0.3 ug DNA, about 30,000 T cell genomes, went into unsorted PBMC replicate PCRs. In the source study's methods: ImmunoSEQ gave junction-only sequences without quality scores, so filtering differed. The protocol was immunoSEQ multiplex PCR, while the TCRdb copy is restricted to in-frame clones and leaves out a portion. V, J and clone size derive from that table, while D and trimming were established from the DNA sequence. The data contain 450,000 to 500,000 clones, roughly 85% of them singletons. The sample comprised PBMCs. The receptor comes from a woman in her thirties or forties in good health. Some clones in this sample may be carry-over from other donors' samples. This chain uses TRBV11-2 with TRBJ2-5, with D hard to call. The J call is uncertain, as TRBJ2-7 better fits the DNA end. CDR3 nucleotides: TGTGCCAGCAGCTTCGTAAGAAGCTCCTACGAGCAGTACTTC. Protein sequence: CASSFVRSSYEQYF.